These 28 T cell receptor beta chains were all obtained from the same sample, sequenced in a study of regulatory T cells in long-lasting Graves disease. Through Arm-PCR of CDR3 regions and iRepertoire HTBI primers, TCR beta libraries were built. MiXCR was run by TCRdb on the multiplex PCR reads, yielding one entry per CDR3 protein. The table lists a few hundred thousand distinct CDR3 sequences, roughly 17% of them singletons. Time point meaning: newly diagnosed GD, antithyroid drugs for less than 3 months. Extracted RNA from PBMCs served as the source of the TCR library. This same sample was also part of a study on T cells in Graves' hyperthyroidism and ophthalmopathy.

Sequenced here: peripheral blood mononuclear cells (PBMCs), sampled at new diagnosis, from a patient treated with antithyroid drugs. The receptors here all came from a woman younger than 35 with Graves disease.

The V call is TRBV19, the J call TRBJ1-6; 8 bases line up with TRBD1. This CDR3 is built from 15 residues. V lost 3 bases to trimming and J lost 9 bases; unmatched junction nucleotides: 7. Germline CDR1 LNHDA, CDR2 SQIVND (reference sequence). The CDR3 DNA sequence: TGTGCCAGTAGTATGACAGGGGCGCGGGGTTCACCCCTCCACTTT. This translates into CASSMTGARGSPLHF.

This clonotype was observed a handful of times. The chain uses TRBV4-2 and TRBJ1-2; 8 positions match TRBD1. The length of the CDR3 is 13 residues. V lost 4 bases, J lost 7 bases, and 5 bases stayed unmatched. CDR1 is LGHNA and CDR2 is YNFKEQ in the germline V gene. Here the CDR3 reads CASSPPGGRGYTF. In DNA form, the CDR3 reads TGTGCCAGCAGCCCTCCAGGGGGCCGTGGCTACACCTTC.

This clonotype has at least ten counts. The gene calls are TRBV3-1 and TRBJ1-6; the D is unclear. The CDR3 is 14 residues long. V was shortened by 3 bases and J by 6 bases, with 9 bases between the two germline ends. Per the germline V gene, CDR1 is LGHDT and CDR2 is YNNKEL (reference sequence). Here the CDR3 reads CASSHGPFNSPLHF. The CDR3 bases are TGTGCCAGCAGCCATGGACCCTTTAATTCACCCCTCCACTTT.

At least ten counts were recorded for this clonotype. This chain connects TRBV6-1 to TRBJ2-3; possibly TRBD2 for D (6 bases). The germline CDR1 and CDR2 sequences are MNHNS and SASEGT. This CDR3 region has 17 residues. The germline V and J ends were trimmed by 6 bases and 3 bases, with 22 bases remaining between them. The CDR3 is CASRRGRAGPPTDTQYF. The CDR3 DNA reads as TGTGCCAGCAGACGGGGGAGAGCGGGCCCCCCAACAGATACGCAGTATTTT.

This clonotype was detected only a few times. V gene TRBV20-1 combines with J gene TRBJ1-5; D is perhaps TRBD1 (6 bases). Trimming took off 6 bases at V and 3 bases at J, with 12 bases between the two ends. Germline-derived CDR1 and CDR2 are DFQATT and SNEGSKA (reference sequence). The CDR3 runs 13 residues. CDR3 amino acids: CSALDSLNQPQHF. CDR3 DNA: TGCAGTGCCTTGGACAGCCTCAATCAGCCCCAGCATTTT.

This rearrangement joins TRBV5-4 to TRBJ2-7; D is tentatively TRBD1 or TRBD2 (5 bases each). V was pared by 2 bases and J by 2 bases, with 11 bases between. This CDR3 spans 14 amino acids. The germline V gene encodes CDR1 SGHNT and CDR2 YYREEE (reference sequence). The CDR3 coding sequence is TGTGCCAGCAGCTTTGCGCCGGGACCCTACGAGCAGTACTTC. This encodes CASSFAPGPYEQYF. Complete variable domain (other parts from reference TRBV5-4 and TRBJ2-7): ETGVTQSPTHLIKTRGQQVTLRCSSQSGHNTVSWYQQALGQGPQFIFQYYREEENGRGNFPPRFSGLQFPNYSSELNVNALELDDSALYLCASSFAPGPYEQYFGPGTRLTVT.

This chain links TRBV5-1 with TRBJ1-1, with D tentatively TRBD1 (5 bases). The CDR3 is 14 residues long. The germline V gene has CDR1 SGHRS and CDR2 YFSETQ. V was shortened by 5 bases and J by 1 base, with 12 bases between the two germline ends. This CDR3 reads CASRTGHPNTEAFF. Written as DNA, the CDR3 is TGCGCCAGCAGGACCGGACACCCGAACACTGAAGCTTTCTTT.

This clonotype was detected a few times. V and J are TRBV11-2 and TRBJ1-3, with D unclear. This CDR3 has 13 residues. V dropped 5 bases and J dropped 9 bases, with 14 bases sitting between them. CDR1 is SGHAT, CDR2 FQNNGV, per germline. The CDR3 spells CASSQLQGATIYF. In DNA, the CDR3 is TGTGCCAGCAGCCAGCTCCAAGGAGCCACCATATATTTT.

The table lists this clonotype with a few counts. A read error may be the cause here, since a much bigger clone is one base away. This chain uses TRBV2 with TRBJ2-7; 7 nucleotides agree with TRBD2. CDR3 length: 13 residues. CDR1 is SNHLY and CDR2 is FYNNEI in the germline V gene. DNA of the CDR3: TGTGCCAGCAGTGAAGAGCGGGGCTACGGGCAGTACTTC. It codes for CASSEERGYGQYF.

Many counts were recorded for this clonotype. The chain joins TRBV13 to TRBJ1-2; possible D gene TRBD1, 6 bases. V was cut by 5 bases and J by 6 bases, with 16 bases left in between. CDR1 and CDR2 (germline): PRHDT, FYEKMQ (reference sequence). This CDR3 is 14 amino acids long. CDR3 sequence reads: CASSRGGGSDGYTF. DNA of the CDR3: TGTGCCAGCAGCCGAGGGGGGGGTTCCGATGGCTACACCTTC. Based on the CDR3 plus reference TRBV13 and TRBJ1-2, the full variable domain is AAGVIQSPRHLIKEKRETATLKCYPIPRHDTVYWYQQGPGQDPQFLISFYEKMQSDKGSIPDRFSAQQFSDYHSELNMSSLELGDSALYFCASSRGGGSDGYTFGSGTRLTVV.

This clonotype was observed many times. This chain joins TRBV30 and TRBJ2-7; 7 bases fit TRBD2. Germline CDR1 and CDR2: GTSNPN and SVGIG (reference sequence). There are 13 residues in the CDR3. The J segment lost 1 base and the V segment lost 8 bases, leaving 8 bases of the junction unmatched. The DNA of the CDR3 is TGTGCCGGGGGGGACGCTCATTCCTACGAGCAGTACTTC. It is translated as CAGGDAHSYEQYF.

The chain uses TRBV9 and TRBJ1-4; 7 bases are a match to TRBD1. The CDR3 consists of 16 residues. J was trimmed by 7 bases and V by 2 bases; bases with no gene match: 11. The germline V gene has CDR1 SGDLS and CDR2 YYNGEE. CDR3 sequence (DNA): TGTGCCAGCAGCGTTGCCCCGGACAGGTTTAGTGAAAAACTGTTTTTT. Encoded protein: CASSVAPDRFSEKLFF.

This clonotype appeared a few times. The chain couples TRBV5-1 to TRBJ1-2; TRBD1 matches 9 bases. Germline CDR1 is SGHRS and CDR2 is YFSETQ. The CDR3 runs 15 residues. V shed 3 bases and J 4 bases; nucleotides not matched to a gene: 7. The DNA of the CDR3 is TGCGCCAGCAGCTGGACAGGGGAGCCGGCCTATGGCTACACCTTC. It specifies CASSWTGEPAYGYTF.

This chain joins TRBV5-1 and TRBJ1-3; TRBD1 is a possible D gene (5 bases). The CDR3 spans 16 residues. Trimming shortened V by 0 bases and J by 3 bases, and 13 bases separated the two germline ends. CDR1 is SGHRS, CDR2 YFSETQ, per germline. The CDR3 bases are TGCGCCAGCAGCTTGGGGGGCACAGCGATTGGAAACACCATATATTTT. Translated, it gives CASSLGGTAIGNTIYF.

This chain connects TRBV9 to TRBJ1-3; no clear D. Germline CDR1 and CDR2: SGDLS and YYNGEE. The CDR3 is 14 residues long. The V end was cut by 10 bases, the J end by 0 bases, with 14 bases between. The CDR3 DNA reads TGTGCCGACTCCAGAGACCTCTCTGGAAACACCATATATTTT. Translating it yields CADSRDLSGNTIYF.

Many counts were recorded for this clonotype. J is TRBJ2-7 and V is TRBV6-1; 9 bases align to TRBD2. Looked up from germline, CDR1 is MNHNS and CDR2 is SASEGT. The length of the CDR3 is 13 residues. Trimming cost V 7 bases and J 11 bases; bases outside gene matches: 12. CDR3 in amino acids: CASTLTSGWGEYF. In DNA form, the CDR3 reads TGTGCCAGCACCCTCACTAGCGGGTGGGGAGAGTACTTC.

With regard to this clonotype: A far bigger clonotype differs at one base, so this is likely a read error. The chain has TRBV7-3 and TRBJ1-4; D is ambiguous. CDR3 length: 16 residues. CDR1 is SGHTA and CDR2 is FQGTGA in the germline V gene. The CDR3 DNA sequence: TGTGCCAACAGCTTAGAAGGTTGGGCGGACAATGAAAAACTGTTTTTT. Amino acids: CANSLEGWADNEKLFF.

To note about this clonotype: This may arise from a read error, as a much more abundant clone is one base away. The chain employs TRBV7-9 and TRBJ2-7, with a tentative D call TRBD2 (5 bases). There are 13 residues in the CDR3. The germline V gene encodes CDR1 SEHNR and CDR2 FQNEAQ (reference sequence). V lost 1 base and J 5 bases, leaving 9 bases between the germline ends. CDR3 residues: CASSLVNGDEQYF. As DNA, the CDR3 is TGTGCCAGCAGCTTAGTTAACGGGGACGAGCAGTACTTC.

The V call is TRBV6-4, the J call TRBJ1-2; D ambiguous. The CDR3 contains 14 residues. Germline values: CDR1 MRHNA, CDR2 SNTAGT. The V end lost 3 bases, the J end lost 2 bases, and 10 bases lay between the germline ends. CDR3 nucleotide sequence: TGTGCCAGCAGTGAGGGCCGAGGAAACTATGGCTACACCTTC. This sequence encodes CASSEGRGNYGYTF.

This chain uses TRBV6-1 with TRBJ1-5; no clear D gene. This CDR3 comprises 13 residues. V lost 7 bases and J 0 bases, leaving 7 bases between the germline ends. CDR1 and CDR2 from the germline V gene are MNHNS and SASEGT. As DNA, the CDR3 is TGTGCCAGCACCAAAGTTAGCAATCAGCCCCAGCATTTT. Its protein product is CASTKVSNQPQHF.

The V and J genes are TRBV7-6 and TRBJ2-1, with 8 bases lining up with TRBD2. This CDR3 region has 16 residues. V shed 5 bases and J 7 bases; nucleotides not matched to a gene: 13. CDR1 SGHVS and CDR2 FNYEAQ come from the germline V gene. The CDR3 coding sequence is TGTGCCAGCAGCATTACCGGAGCGGGCGGGGGGAATGAGCAGTTCTTC. It translates to CASSITGAGGGNEQFF.

Ten or more counts support this clonotype. The chain joins TRBV2 to TRBJ2-6; no definite D call. Trimming took off 6 bases at V and 0 bases at J, with 9 bases between the two ends. The CDR3 is 15 amino acids. The germline gives CDR1 SNHLY, CDR2 FYNNEI. This chain's CDR3 is CASRALTSGANVLTF. CDR3 sequence (DNA): TGTGCCAGCAGGGCACTGACCTCTGGGGCCAACGTCCTGACTTTC.

As concerns this clonotype: Just one base apart from a much larger clone, this may be a read error. The chain uses TRBV14 and TRBJ2-5; D possibly corresponds to TRBD1 (6 bases). Per germline, CDR1 SGHDN and CDR2 FVKESK. There are 14 residues in the CDR3. Trimming took off 10 bases at V and 4 bases at J, with 19 bases between the two ends. The CDR3 DNA follows: TGTGCCATCAGACAACAGGGACCTGGAGAGACCCAGTACTTC. Amino acid sequence: CAIRQQGPGETQYF.

This clonotype was seen repeatedly, ten times or more. The chain employs TRBV2 and TRBJ2-1; D perhaps matches TRBD1 (6 bases). The CDR3 is 14 residues long. V gave up 9 bases and J gave up 5 bases, with 17 bases separating them. Germline assignment: CDR1 SNHLY and CDR2 FYNNEI. CDR3 sequence reads: CARDSGTPNNEQFF. The CDR3, as DNA: TGTGCCAGGGACTCCGGGACACCAAACAATGAGCAGTTCTTC.

This clonotype was seen many times. This chain links TRBV5-1 with TRBJ2-1; 11 nucleotides match TRBD2. From germline, CDR1 is SGHRS and CDR2 YFSETQ. The CDR3 sequence is 18 residues long. V gave up 4 bases and J gave up 1 base; unmatched junction bases: 10. DNA of the CDR3: TGCGCCAGCAGCATACTAGCGGGAGATCGCCTTTCCTACAATGAGCAGTTCTTC. As protein: CASSILAGDRLSYNEQFF.

This clonotype has a count of ten or more. The chain recombines TRBV7-9 with TRBJ2-5, with 14 bases lining up with TRBD2. The CDR3 sequence is 19 residues long. Germline trimming cut 1 base from V and 1 base from J; bases unmatched to any gene: 8. Germline assignment: CDR1 SEHNR and CDR2 FQNEAQ (reference sequence). The CDR3 here is CASSLGLAGGPGLQETQYF. DNA for the CDR3: TGTGCCAGCAGCTTAGGACTAGCGGGAGGGCCGGGTCTCCAAGAGACCCAGTACTTC.

Turning to this clonotype: This may come from a read error, since a much larger clone is one base off. The chain links TRBV6-9 to TRBJ2-7; perhaps TRBD1 as D (5 bases). The CDR3 sequence is 11 residues long. Germline V gene sequence: CDR1 MNHGY, CDR2 SVAAGI. CDR3 protein: CASTGIYEEYF. CDR3 in DNA: TGTGCCAGCACAGGGATCTACGAGGAGTACTTC.

The count of this clonotype is one. A read error may produce the germline difference seen at one junction end. CDR3 DNA sequence: TGTGCCAGCAGTAACTCGGACAGGGGGAGAGATGGCTACACCTTC. It codes for CASSNSDRGRDGYTF. The J gene is TRBJ1-2, the V gene TRBV6-5; 10 bases align to TRBD1. This CDR3 is built from 15 residues. Looked up from germline, CDR1 is MNHEY and CDR2 is SVGAGI.